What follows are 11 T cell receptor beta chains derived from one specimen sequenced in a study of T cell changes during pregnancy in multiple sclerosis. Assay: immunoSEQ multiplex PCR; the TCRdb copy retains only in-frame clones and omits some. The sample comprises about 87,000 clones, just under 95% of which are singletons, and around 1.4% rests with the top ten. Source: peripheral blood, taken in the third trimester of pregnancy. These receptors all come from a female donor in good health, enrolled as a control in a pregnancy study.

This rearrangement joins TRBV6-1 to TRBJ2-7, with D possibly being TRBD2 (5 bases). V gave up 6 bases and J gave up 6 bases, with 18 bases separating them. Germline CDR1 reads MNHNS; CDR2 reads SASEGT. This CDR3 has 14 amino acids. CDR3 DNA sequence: TGTGCCAGCAGGGGGTTGCGAAGTCTAGCCGAGCAGTACTTC. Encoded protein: CASRGLRSLAEQYF.

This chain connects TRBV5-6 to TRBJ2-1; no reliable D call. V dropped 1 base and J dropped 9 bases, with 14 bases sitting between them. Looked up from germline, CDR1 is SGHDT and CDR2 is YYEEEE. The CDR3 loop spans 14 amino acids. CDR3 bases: TGTGCCAGCAGCTTGAACCGAGGCTGGAGTGAGCAGTTCTTC. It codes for CASSLNRGWSEQFF.

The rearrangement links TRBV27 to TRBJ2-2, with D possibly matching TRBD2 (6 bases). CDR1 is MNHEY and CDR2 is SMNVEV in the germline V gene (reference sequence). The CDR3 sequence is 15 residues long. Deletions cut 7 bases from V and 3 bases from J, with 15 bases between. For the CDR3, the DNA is TGTGCCAGCACCCGGGGGAGATCCGACACCGGGGAGCTGTTTTTT. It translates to CASTRGRSDTGELFF.

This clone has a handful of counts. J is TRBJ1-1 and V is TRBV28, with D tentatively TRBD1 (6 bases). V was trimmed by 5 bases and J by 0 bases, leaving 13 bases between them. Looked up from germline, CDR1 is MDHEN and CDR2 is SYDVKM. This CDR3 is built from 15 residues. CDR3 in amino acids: CASSTRTALNTEAFF. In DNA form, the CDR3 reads TGTGCCAGCAGTACCCGGACAGCCCTGAACACTGAAGCTTTCTTT.

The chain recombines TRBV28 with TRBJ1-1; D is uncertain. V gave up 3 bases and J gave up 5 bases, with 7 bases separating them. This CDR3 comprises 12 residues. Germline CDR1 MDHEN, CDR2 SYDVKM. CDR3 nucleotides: TGTGCCAGCAGTTTCGCCCGGACTGAAGCTTTCTTT. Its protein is CASSFARTEAFF. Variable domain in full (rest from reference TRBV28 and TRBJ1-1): DVKVTQSSRYLVKRTGEKVFLECVQDMDHENMFWYRQDPGLGLRLIYFSYDVKMKEKGDIPEGYSVSREKKERFSLILESASTNQTSMYLCASSFARTEAFFGQGTRLTVV.

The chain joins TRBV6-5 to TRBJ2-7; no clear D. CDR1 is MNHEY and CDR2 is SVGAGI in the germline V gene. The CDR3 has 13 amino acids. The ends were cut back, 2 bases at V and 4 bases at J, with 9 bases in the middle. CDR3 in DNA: TGTGCCAGCAGTTACGAGCCATTATACGAGCAGTACTTC. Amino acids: CASSYEPLYEQYF.

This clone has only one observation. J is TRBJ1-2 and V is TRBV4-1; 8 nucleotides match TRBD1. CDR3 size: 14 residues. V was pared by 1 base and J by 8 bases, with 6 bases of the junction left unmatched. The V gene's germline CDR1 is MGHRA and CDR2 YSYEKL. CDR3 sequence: CASSQVRTGRGYTF. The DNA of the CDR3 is TGCGCCAGCAGCCAAGTCAGGACAGGGAGAGGCTACACCTTC.

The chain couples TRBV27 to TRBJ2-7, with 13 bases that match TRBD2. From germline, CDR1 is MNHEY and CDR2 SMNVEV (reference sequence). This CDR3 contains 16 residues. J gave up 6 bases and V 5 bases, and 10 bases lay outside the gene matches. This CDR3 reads CASSPTRTSGSPEQYF. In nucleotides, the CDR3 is TGTGCCAGCAGTCCCACACGGACTAGCGGGAGTCCCGAGCAGTACTTC.

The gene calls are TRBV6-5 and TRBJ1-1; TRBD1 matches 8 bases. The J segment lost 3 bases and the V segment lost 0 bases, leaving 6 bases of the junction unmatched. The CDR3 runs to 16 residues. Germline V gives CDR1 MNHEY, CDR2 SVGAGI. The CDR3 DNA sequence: TGTGCCAGCAGTTACTCAACAGGGGGTATTGACACTGAAGCTTTCTTT. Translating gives CASSYSTGGIDTEAFF.

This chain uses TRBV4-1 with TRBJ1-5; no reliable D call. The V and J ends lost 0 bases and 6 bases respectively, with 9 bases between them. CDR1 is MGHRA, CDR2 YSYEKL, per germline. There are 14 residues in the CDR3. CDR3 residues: CASSQDISSQPQHF. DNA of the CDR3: TGCGCCAGCAGCCAAGATATATCGAGTCAGCCCCAGCATTTT.

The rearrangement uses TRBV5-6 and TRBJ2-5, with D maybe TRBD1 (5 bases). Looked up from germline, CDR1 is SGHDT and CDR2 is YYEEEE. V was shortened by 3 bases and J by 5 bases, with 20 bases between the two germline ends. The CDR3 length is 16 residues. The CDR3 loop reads CASSSFGQGKGETQYF. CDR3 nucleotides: TGTGCCAGCAGCTCCTTCGGGCAGGGTAAAGGTGAGACCCAGTACTTC.